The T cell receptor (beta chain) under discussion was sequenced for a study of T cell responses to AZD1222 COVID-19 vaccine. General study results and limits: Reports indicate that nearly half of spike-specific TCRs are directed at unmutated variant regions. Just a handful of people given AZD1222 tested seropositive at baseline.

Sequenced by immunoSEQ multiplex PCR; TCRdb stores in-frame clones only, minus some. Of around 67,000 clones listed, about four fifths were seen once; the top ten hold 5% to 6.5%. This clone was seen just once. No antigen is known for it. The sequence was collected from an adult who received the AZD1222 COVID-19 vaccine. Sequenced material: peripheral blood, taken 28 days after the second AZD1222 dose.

The CDR3 DNA follows: TGTGCCAGCAGCTTAGTCGGGACAGGGGCACAAGAGACCCAGTACTTC. Its protein product is CASSLVGTGAQETQYF. J is TRBJ2-5 and V is TRBV11-2, with 10 positions matching TRBD1. This CDR3 spans 16 amino acids. Trimming took 1 base from V and 2 from J; bases not matched to a gene: 4. Germline values: CDR1 SGHAT, CDR2 FQNNGV.